This T cell receptor beta chain was captured in a study of beta chain features in type 1 diabetes. The isolated RNA, all of it, was reverse transcribed, so expressed TCRB transcripts were what got sequenced. Regulatory, naive and central memory T cell samples averaged around 3.5 million reads. Using immunoSEQ multiplex PCR, the repertoire was profiled, and TCRdb retains in-frame clones only, with some absent. Of approximately 260,000 clones in the sample, over 20% were seen once. Worth noting for this clone: The antigen is unknown.

Points from the study as a whole: Unsettled here was the matter of whether HLA type influences TCRB rearrangement. All four CD4+ subsets from Type 1 diabetes patients carried moderately but significantly shorter TCRB CDR3s. More deletions and fewer insertions at VDJ junctions were found in patients with type 1 diabetes.

Post-sort purity exceeded 98% for all sorted populations. The TCR was taken from a middle-aged woman with type 1 diabetes. The sample comprised naive CD4+ T cells from blood.

In DNA, the CDR3 is TGTGCCAGCAGTGTTCCCCCCGGGACAGGGGAAGAGACCCAGTACTTC. It yields the protein CASSVPPGTGEETQYF. This chain links TRBV25-1 with TRBJ2-5, with 10 bases that match TRBD1. This CDR3 spans 16 amino acids. Looked up from germline, CDR1 is MGHDK and CDR2 is SYGVNS. With 4 bases clipped from V and 3 bases from J, the junction kept 8 bases outside the gene matches. Combining the CDR3 with reference TRBV25-1 and TRBJ2-5 gives the whole variable domain EADIYQTPRYLVIGTGKKITLECSQTMGHDKMYWYQQDPGMELHLIHYSYGVNSTEKGDLSSESTVSRIRTEHFPLTLESARPSHTSQYLCASSVPPGTGEETQYFGPGTRLLVL.